The 18 T cell receptor beta chains below were found in one sample sequenced in a study of identical twins' blood T cells. One entry per CDR3 protein, called by TCRdb with MiXCR from the 5' RACE reads. This sample has 300,000 to 450,000 distinct CDR3 sequences, with 28% found just once. The sample taken for sequencing was PBMCs. Every receptor here comes from a woman aged 18 to 50 in good health.

This clonotype was seen only a few times. The chain combines TRBV20-1 with TRBJ2-1, with a weak D call TRBD2 (5 bases). CDR3 length: 17 amino acids. V was trimmed by 0 bases and J by 0 bases, leaving 15 bases between them. The germline gives CDR1 DFQATT, CDR2 SNEGSKA (reference sequence). The CDR3 here is CSARDASGRSSYNEQFF. CDR3 nucleotide sequence: TGCAGTGCTAGAGATGCCAGCGGAAGGAGCTCCTACAATGAGCAGTTCTTC.

This clonotype was counted many times. The chain is built from TRBV6-5 and TRBJ1-2, with D hard to call. Germline values: CDR1 MNHEY, CDR2 SVGAGI. The V end was cut by 0 bases, the J end by 2 bases, with 10 bases between. The CDR3 loop spans 15 amino acids. CDR3 region: CASSYSKGRNYGYTF. CDR3 in DNA: TGTGCCAGCAGTTACTCAAAAGGCCGAAACTATGGCTACACCTTC.

The genes are TRBV6-6 and TRBJ1-4; D gene uncertain. This CDR3 spans 10 amino acids. V dropped 6 bases and J dropped 8 bases, with 4 bases sitting between them. From germline, CDR1 is MNHNY and CDR2 SVGAGI (reference sequence). The chain's CDR3 is CASRLEKLFF. The CDR3 nucleotides are TGTGCCAGCAGGTTGGAAAAACTGTTTTTT.

The J gene is TRBJ1-5, the V gene TRBV12-3 or TRBV12-4, with a possible D match to TRBD1 (5 bases). The germline V and J ends were trimmed by 7 bases and 1 base, with 11 bases remaining between them. CDR3 length: 14 residues. CDR3 sequence: CASTFQGSNQPQHF. CDR3 sequence (DNA): TGTGCCAGCACCTTCCAGGGAAGCAATCAGCCCCAGCATTTT.

This clonotype has a handful of counts. The gene calls are TRBV3-1 and TRBJ2-1, with 9 bases that match TRBD2. The CDR3 covers 15 residues. J gave up 7 bases and V 4 bases, and 8 bases lay outside the gene matches. CDR1 is LGHDT and CDR2 is YNNKEL in the germline V gene (reference sequence). The DNA of the CDR3 is TGTGCCAGCAGCCTCGAGCGGGGGGTTGCAAATGAGCAGTTCTTC. This encodes CASSLERGVANEQFF.

In its sample, this clonotype was seen a few times. This chain links TRBV4-3 with TRBJ2-7; D ambiguous. CDR3 length: 13 amino acids. CDR1 is LGHNA and CDR2 is YSLEER in the germline V gene. Between the trimmed V and J ends, which lost 0 bases and 3 bases, there was a span of 6 bases. In DNA form, the CDR3 reads TGCGCCAGCAGCCAAGACAGGTTCTACGAGCAGTACTTC. Amino acids: CASSQDRFYEQYF.

The CDR3: CASSVPGSETQYF. The CDR3 region has the DNA TGTGCCAGCAGCGTGCCAGGGAGTGAGACCCAGTACTTC. V gene TRBV9 combines with J gene TRBJ2-5, with D perhaps TRBD1 or TRBD2 (5 bases each). Looked up from germline, CDR1 is SGDLS and CDR2 is YYNGEE. Trimming left V 2 bases short and J 5 bases short, with 10 bases between. There are 13 residues in the CDR3.

This rearrangement joins TRBV29-1 to TRBJ2-1; 9 bases line up with TRBD2. The CDR3 length is 14 residues. Trimming took 6 bases from V and 6 from J; bases not matched to a gene: 9. Germline CDR1 reads SQVTM; CDR2 reads ANQGSEA. The CDR3 nucleotides read TGCAGCGTCCAGGCCCAGCGGGGGGCCAATGAGCAGTTCTTC. Translating gives CSVQAQRGANEQFF.

V usage is TRBV12-5 and J usage is TRBJ2-7; 7 positions match TRBD1. V dropped 5 bases and J dropped 2; count of bases not matched to a gene: 6. The CDR3 spans 14 residues. The germline V gene has CDR1 LGHNT and CDR2 FRNRAP. The chain's CDR3 is CASGPGQAPYEQYF. The CDR3 nucleotides are TGTGCTAGTGGTCCAGGACAGGCCCCCTACGAGCAGTACTTC.

The J gene is TRBJ2-1, the V gene TRBV6-5, with 7 bases lining up with TRBD1. Germline-derived CDR1 and CDR2 are MNHEY and SVGAGI. The V and J ends lost 5 bases and 7 bases, in that order; junction bases with no gene match: 8. The CDR3 covers 14 residues. CDR3 amino acids: CASSPRTGENEQFF. The DNA of the CDR3 is TGTGCCAGCAGTCCGAGGACAGGAGAAAATGAGCAGTTCTTC.

This clonotype was observed a handful of times. V usage is TRBV12-3 or TRBV12-4 and J usage is TRBJ1-1; D is ambiguous. Trimming removed 3 bases from V and 5 bases from J, with 13 bases in between. The CDR3 is 14 amino acids. CDR3 loop: CASSFSGIGTEAFF. The CDR3 nucleotides are TGTGCCAGCAGTTTTTCCGGGATTGGTACTGAAGCTTTCTTT.

This clonotype was counted only a few times. The chain employs TRBV5-4 and TRBJ2-7; possible D gene TRBD2, 5 bases. V was cut by 2 bases and J by 3 bases, with 9 bases left in between. There are 13 residues in the CDR3. Germline V CDR1 and CDR2: SGHNT, YYREEE (reference sequence). CDR3 region: CASSFGRDYEQYF. The DNA for the CDR3 is TGTGCCAGCAGCTTCGGACGGGACTACGAGCAGTACTTC.

This clonotype was counted between two and nine times. The rearrangement joins TRBV18 to TRBJ2-2; D is unresolved. In germline, CDR1 is KGHSH, CDR2 LQKENI. Trimming stripped 3 bases from V and 4 bases from J, with 12 bases between. CDR3 length: 15 residues. The CDR3 region is CASSPNFDSTGELFF. CDR3 nucleotide sequence: TGTGCCAGCTCACCGAACTTCGATTCCACCGGGGAGCTGTTTTTT.

V is TRBV5-8 and J is TRBJ2-7; D unclear. The V gene lost 1 base and the J gene lost 1 base, with 6 bases spanning the gap. The CDR3 sequence is 13 residues long. CDR1 and CDR2 from the germline V gene are SGHTS and YDEGEE. CDR3 nucleotide sequence: TGTGCCAGCAGCTTGAAGCAGTCCTACGAGCAGTACTTC. This gives the protein CASSLKQSYEQYF.

This clonotype appeared a few times. The chain has TRBV12-3 or TRBV12-4 and TRBJ2-1, with TRBD1 as a possible D gene (5 bases). V lost 5 bases to trimming and J lost 0 bases, with 11 bases between them. The CDR3 runs to 15 residues. CDR3 bases: TGTGCCAGCAGTCACAGGAGCAGCTCCTACAATGAGCAGTTCTTC. Translation gives CASSHRSSSYNEQFF.

A note on this clonotype: A clone one base away is much larger, so this may be a read error. The V call is TRBV6-6, the J call TRBJ1-1, with a tentative D call TRBD1 (6 bases). The CDR3 covers 12 residues. Germline CDR1 reads MNHNY; CDR2 reads SVGAGI (reference sequence). The CDR3 sequence: CASSTGITETFF. The CDR3 bases are TGTGCCAGCAGTACAGGGATCACTGAAACTTTCTTT.

The chain uses TRBV5-1 and TRBJ2-7; 9 bases map to TRBD1. V trimming: 4 bases; J trimming: 4 bases; junction bases outside the gene matches: 6. Looked up from germline, CDR1 is SGHRS and CDR2 is YFSETQ. The length of the CDR3 is 14 residues. CDR3 DNA: TGCGCCAGCAGCCCCTCGGGACAGGGTTACGAGCAGTACTTC. This codes for CASSPSGQGYEQYF.

This clonotype has only a few counts. The chain recombines TRBV2 with TRBJ1-5; D is possibly TRBD1 (5 bases). V lost 4 bases, J lost 5 bases, and 6 bases lay in between. Looked up from germline, CDR1 is SNHLY and CDR2 is FYNNEI. The length of the CDR3 is 12 residues. CDR3 nucleotides: TGTGCCAGCAGTGGGGACCATCAGCCCCAGCATTTT. Translated, it gives CASSGDHQPQHF.